This is a list of T cell receptor beta chains from one sample in a study of blood T cell repertoires in COVID-19. Only in-frame clones appear in the TCRdb table, and some are missing; sequencing was by immunoSEQ multiplex PCR. Counted here are 200,000 to 300,000 clones, around 88% occurring once; the ten biggest clones make up roughly 2.3%. The sequencing sample was made of PBMCs or T cells enriched from blood (not recorded which). These receptors were obtained from a woman between 40 and 50 years old with acute COVID-19. The CDR3 runs from the conserved cysteine through the conserved F or W. Each record gives: CDR3 DNA, CDR3 protein, clone size, J gene, D gene, V gene. A D gene is named only where the DNA matches it firmly. A clone size is listed for some rows: how often the clone was seen (once, few, many), or a class if it is expanded.

TGTGCCAGCAGTAGGGGGGGTTCTGGACTGCTTGATCAGCCCCAGCATTTT,CASSRGGSGLLDQPQHF,-,TRBJ1-5,-,TRBV2
TGCGCCAGCAGCCCAAGCGGGAGTTGGCTTAGCACAGATACGCAGTATTTT,CASSPSGSWLSTDTQYF,-,TRBJ2-3,TRBD2,TRBV5-1
TGTGCCAGCAGCTTTCGGTCCCCCTCTGGAAACACCATATATTTT,CASSFRSPSGNTIYF,-,TRBJ1-3,-,TRBV5-4
TGTGCCAGCAGCTTGGGACTAGCGGGGGGGGACAATGAGCAGTTCTTC,CASSLGLAGGDNEQFF,-,TRBJ2-1,TRBD2,TRBV7-2
TGTGCCAGCAGACTGGTGGCAGGTGATTACAATGAGCAGTTCTTC,CASRLVAGDYNEQFF,-,TRBJ2-1,-,TRBV27
TGTGCCAGCAGCCCCATGGGGGGGGCGGGAGAAAAACTGTTTTTT,CASSPMGGAGEKLFF,-,TRBJ1-4,-,TRBV9
TGCGCCAGCAGCCACCCGGGCGGGAGCTCCTACAATGAGCAGTTCTTC,CASSHPGGSSYNEQFF,-,TRBJ2-1,TRBD2,TRBV4-1
TGCAGTGCTATTACGGGGGGCGAAGCTTTCTTT,CSAITGGEAFF,-,TRBJ1-1,-,TRBV20-1
TGCGCCAGCAGCCAAGATGAGTGGGGCCTAAAGGGGACTGAAGCTTTCTTT,CASSQDEWGLKGTEAFF,-,TRBJ1-1,-,TRBV4-3
TGTGCCAGCAGCTTCAGCCGGGAGACTGAAGCTTTCTTT,CASSFSRETEAFF,-,TRBJ1-1,-,TRBV5-4
TGCGCCAGCAGCTTGGCCTGGCGGGGTAGTGGTTCACCCCTCCACTTT,CASSLAWRGSGSPLHF,-,TRBJ1-6,-,TRBV5-1
TGTGCCAGCAGCCCCCAGACAGGTGCGGTACCCCAGCCCCAGCATTTT,CASSPQTGAVPQPQHF,-,TRBJ1-5,-,TRBV5-4
TGCGCCAGCAGCCAAGATGGGGGGCAGCCCCAGCATTTT,CASSQDGGQPQHF,-,TRBJ1-5,-,TRBV4-1
TGTGCCATCAGTGAGAAACTTCCGGGACACAGAGCGAACACCGGGGAGCTGTTTTTT,CAISEKLPGHRANTGELFF,few,TRBJ2-2,-,TRBV10-3
TGCGCCAGCAGCCTGGGCCTTCCACTAGCGGGAGCCGCAGCGCACACCGGGGAGCTGTTTTTT,CASSLGLPLAGAAAHTGELFF,-,TRBJ2-2,TRBD2,TRBV4-3
TGTGCCAGCAGCTCCCTGAACACCGGGGAGCTGTTTTTT,CASSSLNTGELFF,-,TRBJ2-2,-,TRBV11-3
TGTGCCAGCAGCGTAGGGACTAGTCAAGAGACCCAGTACTTC,CASSVGTSQETQYF,-,TRBJ2-5,TRBD2,TRBV9
TGTGCCAGCAGCTTCTGGGGGCGCGACACTGAAGCTTTCTTT,CASSFWGRDTEAFF,-,TRBJ1-1,-,TRBV7-2
TGTGCCAGCAGCTTGGCTCTTGGAGTTCAGTACTTC,CASSLALGVQYF,-,TRBJ2-4,-,TRBV5-4
TGCGCCAGCAGCTTGGGGGGGCCGGGACAGCGTACAGATACGCAGTATTTT,CASSLGGPGQRTDTQYF,-,TRBJ2-3,TRBD1,TRBV5-1